The source of this T cell receptor (beta chain) is a study of shared clonotypes between healthy human individuals. Study-wide results and caveats: Rarefaction gave evidence that sorted-subset sequencing remained incomplete despite large depth.

Adult donors, all healthy and HIV-negative, had no recent acute infections or vaccinations. Details on this clone: Its antigen is unidentified.

In germline, CDR1 is SGHRS, CDR2 YFSETQ. This CDR3 comprises 15 residues. V was shortened by 2 bases and J by 0 bases, with 10 bases between the two germline ends. Generated by immunoSEQ multiplex PCR, the TCRdb table keeps only in-frame clones and is missing some. In the table there are 2 million to 2.5 million clones, approximately 95% of which are singletons. Sample: naive CD4+ T cells from PBMCs. The subset is: CD45RA+ positively selected. This chain joins TRBV5-1 and TRBJ2-3; perhaps TRBD1 as D (6 bases). The clonotype was recovered from a man aged 18 to 30 in good health. Some clones in this sample may be carry-over from other donors' samples. CDR3 bases: TGCGCCAGCAGCTTTAGGGGGACCAGCACAGATACGCAGTATTTT. As protein: CASSFRGTSTDTQYF.